Listed below are T cell receptor beta chains from one sample, sequenced in a study of T and B cells in COVID-19 patients. MiXCR was run by TCRdb on the multiplex PCR reads, yielding one entry per CDR3 protein. Of about 5,100 distinct CDR3 sequences detected, 25% to 30% appear once; the ten largest clones hold 30% to 40%. The specimen sequenced was blood. The receptors here all came from a human donor with active COVID-19. Both conserved end residues are part of each CDR3. The order of the fields is J gene, clone size, D gene, V gene, CDR3 DNA, CDR3 protein. D genes are given only for firm matches. The size field is filled for only some rows; it gives once, few, many or a size class.

>TRBJ1-1|few|.|TRBV12-3/TRBV12-4
TGTGCCAGCAGTTTAGTTGTAGGGACAATGAACACTGAAGCTTTCTTT
CASSLVVGTMNTEAFF
>TRBJ2-3|medium-sized|.|TRBV7-6
TGTGCCAGCAGCTTAGGGCAGGGCTTCTCCCAGACTTTCACAGATACGCAGTATTTT
CASSLGQGFSQTFTDTQYF
>TRBJ2-7|.|.|TRBV12-3/TRBV12-4
TGTGCCAGCAGTTTCGTCAGAGACTACGAGCAGTACTTC
CASSFVRDYEQYF
>TRBJ1-2|.|.|TRBV6-5
TGTGCCAGCAGTTTAACCGGGACAAAGGGATGGGGCTACACCTTC
CASSLTGTKGWGYTF
>TRBJ1-6|.|.|TRBV18
TGTGCCAGCTCACCACCGGACCGCGTGAATTCACCCCTCCACTTT
CASSPPDRVNSPLHF
>TRBJ2-1|few|TRBD2|TRBV6-1
TGTGCCAGCCATACGGGACTAGCCGTTTACAATGAGCAGTTCTTC
CASHTGLAVYNEQFF
>TRBJ2-7|medium-sized|.|TRBV6-5
TGTGCCAGCAGACTTCAGGGGGGCCGGTACGAGCAGTACTTC
CASRLQGGRYEQYF
>TRBJ2-3|medium-sized|.|TRBV7-6
TGTGCCAGCAGCTCCCCGGGGGGCTCTTCTAGCACAGATACGCAGTATTTT
CASSSPGGSSSTDTQYF
>TRBJ1-4|medium-sized|TRBD1|TRBV27
TGTGCCAGCAGCCCACGTCCGGGACAGGGGGAAAAACTGTTTTTT
CASSPRPGQGEKLFF
>TRBJ2-7|medium-sized|TRBD2|TRBV19
TGTGCCAGTAGGACTAGCGGGAGCTCCCACGAGCAGTACTTC
CASRTSGSSHEQYF
>TRBJ1-2|.|TRBD1|TRBV15
TGTGCCACCAGCAGGGGGACAGGGCCCTATGGCTACACCTTC
CATSRGTGPYGYTF
>TRBJ2-3|medium-sized|.|TRBV19
TGTGCCAGTAGTATAGATGTTAGGCGCTTCACAGATACGCAGTATTTT
CASSIDVRRFTDTQYF
>TRBJ2-3|medium-sized|.|TRBV27
TGTGCCAGCAGTTTAAGGTCACAGGGAGGGACAGATACGCAGTATTTT
CASSLRSQGGTDTQYF
>TRBJ1-1|few|.|TRBV6-2/TRBV6-3
TGTGCCAGCAGCTCAAACGGGAACACTGAAGCTTTCTTT
CASSSNGNTEAFF
>TRBJ2-5|few|.|TRBV5-1
TGCGCCAGCAGCTTGGATACAGGGCGGCAAGAGACCCAGTACTTC
CASSLDTGRQETQYF
>TRBJ2-3|.|TRBD2|TRBV29-1
TGCAGCGTTGAAGATGGACTAGCGGGTCGCACAGATACGCAGTATTTT
CSVEDGLAGRTDTQYF
>TRBJ1-2|.|TRBD1|TRBV15
TGTGCCACCGGGACAGAAGTTAACTATGGCTACACCTTC
CATGTEVNYGYTF
>TRBJ1-2|.|.|TRBV14
TGTGCCAGCAGCCAAGATTTCCAGGTTCAGGTTCCTTTCTCCGGCTACACCTTC
CASSQDFQVQVPFSGYTF
>TRBJ2-1|medium-sized|TRBD2|TRBV6-5
TGTGCCAGCAGTGAAAGTCTAGCGGGGCGGGATGAGCAGTTCTTC
CASSESLAGRDEQFF
>TRBJ1-2|.|.|TRBV4-3
TGCGCCAGCAGCCATGGTAGGACACTCAGGGATGGCTACACCTTC
CASSHGRTLRDGYTF
>TRBJ2-2|.|.|TRBV5-1
TGCGCCAGCAGCCTCGACACGAACACCGGGGAGCTGTTTTTT
CASSLDTNTGELFF
>TRBJ2-2|few|TRBD2|TRBV6-5
TGTGCCAGCAGTGAACTAGCGGGGGGCACCGGGGAGCTGTTTTTT
CASSELAGGTGELFF
>TRBJ2-5|medium-sized|.|TRBV6-5
TGTGCCAGCAGTTACTTCAGCGGGGAGACCCAGTACTTC
CASSYFSGETQYF
>TRBJ2-7|.|.|TRBV5-6
TGTGCCAGCAGCTTAGGGCGGAGCTCCTACGAGCAGTACTTC
CASSLGRSSYEQYF
>TRBJ1-2|medium-sized|.|TRBV6-5
TGTGCCAGCAGCAAGGGGTCCGGAGGGCACACCTTC
CASSKGSGGHTF
>TRBJ1-1|.|.|TRBV5-4
TGTGCCAGCAGCTTGGGACAGGCAACTGAAGCTTTCTTT
CASSLGQATEAFF
>TRBJ2-1|medium-sized|.|TRBV18
TGTGCCAGCTCACCGATCTATGAGCAGTTCTTC
CASSPIYEQFF
>TRBJ1-3|.|TRBD1|TRBV4-3
TGCGCCAGCAGCCAAGTGTGGAACAGGGGAATCGGTCCGCGGGGAAACACCATATATTTT
CASSQVWNRGIGPRGNTIYF
>TRBJ2-7|large|TRBD2|TRBV29-1
TGCAGCGTTGTTCCTAGCGGGAGCTATACGTACGAGCAGTACTTC
CSVVPSGSYTYEQYF
>TRBJ2-3|few|.|TRBV18
TGTGCCAGCTCGCCGGGGGCCCCTAGCACAGATACGCAGTATTTT
CASSPGAPSTDTQYF
>TRBJ2-1|few|.|TRBV7-6
TGTGCCAGCACCTCCCTGATCCGTGGGGGCCAAATGCATGAGCAGTTCTTC
CASTSLIRGGQMHEQFF
>TRBJ1-1|.|TRBD1|TRBV19
TGTGCCAGTAGTACCCGGACAGGATGGTCGGACACTGAAGCTTTCTTT
CASSTRTGWSDTEAFF
>TRBJ2-2|once|TRBD2|TRBV20-1
TGCAGTGCTAGGGGACTAGCGGGCACCGGGGAGCTGTTTTTT
CSARGLAGTGELFF